The sequence of this T cell receptor beta chain was determined in a study of blood T cell repertoires in COVID-19. Study as a whole: PBMCs, B-cell-depleted T cells, or T cells provided the cDNA or gDNA that made up the material.

The CDR3 length is 15 residues. The germline V and J ends were trimmed by 5 bases and 6 bases, with 19 bases remaining between them. Germline V gives CDR1 LGHDT, CDR2 YNNKEL (reference sequence). One Seattle source followed patients from active infection through their disease course. Authors' data handling: Estimated nucleated cell counts came from reference gene primer amplification. Repertoires were generated with immunoSEQ multiplex PCR, while TCRdb's copy carries only in-frame clones and drops some. The V and J calls and clone size come from that table; D and trimming were worked out from the DNA. The sample holds about 210,000 clones, 70% to 90% seen once.

The source is an older woman with COVID-19, enrolled during active disease. What was sequenced was peripheral blood. This chain connects TRBV3-1 (or the pseudogene TRBV3-2) to TRBJ1-2, with D perhaps TRBD1 (6 bases). The CDR3 reads CASSKWTDLGHGYTF. CDR3 DNA sequence: TGTGCCAGCAGCAAATGGACAGATCTCGGACATGGCTACACCTTC.